These T cell receptor beta chains were read from a single sample in a study of T cell responses to AZD1222 COVID-19 vaccine. Generated by immunoSEQ multiplex PCR, the TCRdb table keeps only in-frame clones and is missing some. The profile shows about 140,000 clones, 88% of them singletons. This sample comprised peripheral blood, obtained on day 0 of AZD1222 vaccination. The receptors derive from an adult in good health. Each CDR3 is given with its conserved first and last residue. A D gene is named only where the DNA matches it firmly. Some rows mark clone size as missing; the rest say once, few, many or name a class of expanded clone.

clone size	D gene	V gene	J gene	CDR3 protein	CDR3 DNA
NA	TRBD2	TRBV6-1	TRBJ2-7	CASSEWERGEQYF	TGTGCCAGCAGTGAGTGGGAGCGGGGCGAGCAGTACTTC
few	NA	TRBV7-9	TRBJ1-2	CASSSSGGYTF	TGTGCCAGCAGCTCATCAGGAGGCTACACCTTC
NA	NA	TRBV28	TRBJ1-2	CASSLPETNYGYTF	TGTGCCAGCAGTTTACCAGAAACTAACTATGGCTACACCTTC
NA	NA	TRBV29-1	TRBJ1-1	CSGRTGNTEAFF	TGCAGCGGTCGTACAGGGAACACTGAAGCTTTCTTT
NA	NA	TRBV18	TRBJ2-5	CASSPRDSQETQYF	TGTGCCAGCTCACCAAGGGACTCCCAAGAGACCCAGTACTTC
NA	NA	TRBV19	TRBJ1-2	CASSIGQDYGYTF	TGTGCCAGTAGTATAGGACAGGACTATGGCTACACCTTC
NA	NA	TRBV27	TRBJ2-7	CASSLGGADAYEQYF	TGTGCCAGCAGTTTAGGGGGGGCCGATGCCTACGAGCAGTACTTC
NA	NA	TRBV13	TRBJ1-3	CASSLSGLYPDTIYF	TGTGCCAGCAGCCTATCCGGCCTGTACCCAGACACCATATATTTT
NA	NA	TRBV10-2	TRBJ2-5	CASSESGHGETQYF	TGCGCCAGCAGTGAGTCAGGCCACGGGGAGACCCAGTACTTC
NA	NA	TRBV15	TRBJ1-3	CATSRDRGFGGNTIYF	TGTGCCACCAGCAGAGATAGGGGATTCGGTGGAAACACCATATATTTT
NA	NA	TRBV27	TRBJ1-4	CASANRAPPLLNEKLFF	TGTGCCAGCGCTAATCGTGCCCCACCTCTACTTAATGAAAAACTGTTTTTT
NA	TRBD1	TRBV6-6	TRBJ1-1	CASSYPGQGETEAFF	TGTGCCAGCAGTTATCCGGGACAGGGTGAGACTGAAGCTTTCTTT
once	NA	TRBV5-5	TRBJ1-1	CASSLVRGRLEAFF	TGTGCCAGCAGCTTGGTTCGGGGGCGGCTCGAAGCTTTCTTT
NA	NA	TRBV19	TRBJ1-2	CASSPSGVRDNYGYTF	TGTGCCAGTAGCCCCAGCGGTGTCAGAGATAACTATGGCTACACCTTC
NA	NA	TRBV4-3	TRBJ2-1	CASSQDRYSYNEQFF	TGCGCCAGCAGCCAAGACAGGTACTCCTACAATGAGCAGTTCTTC
NA	TRBD2	TRBV20-1	TRBJ2-1	CSASYGLAEKQFF	TGCAGTGCTAGTTACGGGCTAGCGGAGAAGCAGTTCTTC
NA	TRBD1	TRBV7-7	TRBJ2-3	CASSVTGADTQYF	TGTGCCAGCAGCGTGACAGGGGCAGATACGCAGTATTTT
NA	TRBD2	TRBV20-1	TRBJ2-2	CSASQPASGDTGELFF	TGCAGTGCTAGTCAGCCGGCTAGCGGGGATACCGGGGAGCTGTTTTTT
once	NA	TRBV6-2/TRBV6-3	TRBJ1-2	CASSRTENYGYTF	TGTGCCAGCAGTCGGACAGAGAACTATGGCTACACCTTC
NA	NA	TRBV5-1	TRBJ2-5	CASSLATEETQYF	TGCGCCAGCAGCTTAGCGACCGAGGAGACCCAGTACTTC
NA	NA	TRBV4-3	TRBJ1-2	CASSQVKGIGYTF	TGCGCCAGCAGCCAAGTCAAGGGGATCGGCTACACCTTC
NA	NA	TRBV5-4	TRBJ2-1	CASRREDEQFF	TGTGCCAGCCGCAGGGAAGATGAGCAGTTCTTC
NA	TRBD2	TRBV28	TRBJ2-1	CASSLNRDYPSYNEQFF	TGTGCCAGCAGCCTTAACCGGGACTACCCCTCCTACAATGAGCAGTTCTTC
NA	NA	TRBV7-2	TRBJ1-2	CASSPLDYGYTF	TGTGCCAGCAGCCCCCTAGATTATGGCTACACCTTC
NA	NA	TRBV28	TRBJ2-1	CASSLADSYNEQFF	TGTGCCAGCAGTTTAGCAGACTCCTACAATGAGCAGTTCTTC
NA	NA	TRBV5-1	TRBJ2-2	CASAPSELNTGELFF	TGCGCCAGCGCACCTAGCGAATTGAACACCGGGGAGCTGTTTTTT
NA	TRBD1	TRBV30	TRBJ2-1	CAWSVPGTGKSYNEQFF	TGTGCCTGGAGTGTACCCGGGACAGGCAAATCCTACAATGAGCAGTTCTTC
NA	TRBD1	TRBV30	TRBJ1-1	CAWSTGASSEAFF	TGTGCCTGGAGTACAGGGGCGTCCTCTGAAGCTTTCTTT
NA	NA	TRBV5-4	TRBJ2-7	CASSLDSSTYEQYF	TGTGCCAGCAGCTTGGACAGTTCTACCTACGAGCAGTACTTC
NA	TRBD2	TRBV18	TRBJ2-1	CASSPWTSGASYNEQFF	TGTGCCAGCTCACCTTGGACTAGCGGGGCGTCCTACAATGAGCAGTTCTTC
NA	NA	TRBV6-2/TRBV6-3	TRBJ2-7	CASSYKGVREQYF	TGTGCCAGCAGTTATAAGGGGGTGCGGGAGCAGTACTTC
NA	NA	TRBV11-3	TRBJ2-7	CASSLAHGGYEQYF	TGTGCCAGCAGCTTGGCACATGGGGGCTACGAGCAGTACTTC
NA	NA	TRBV6-5	TRBJ2-1	CASSYSSRMNEQFF	TGTGCCAGCAGTTACTCATCGCGGATGAATGAGCAGTTCTTC
NA	TRBD2	TRBV27	TRBJ2-2	CASSLTSGIRGGELFF	TGTGCCAGCAGCCTGACTAGCGGGATAAGAGGCGGGGAGCTGTTTTTT
NA	TRBD2	TRBV11-2	TRBJ2-3	CASSSLAGGPTDTQYF	TGTGCCAGCAGCTCATTAGCGGGAGGGCCGACAGATACGCAGTATTTT
NA	NA	TRBV15	TRBJ1-1	CATSRGGGTNTEAFF	TGTGCCACCAGCAGAGGTGGAGGGACGAACACTGAAGCTTTCTTT
NA	NA	TRBV30	TRBJ2-3	CAWGKITDTQYF	TGTGCCTGGGGCAAAATAACAGATACGCAGTATTTT
few	NA	TRBV19	TRBJ1-2	CASSAGQGSFFNYGYTF	TGTGCCAGTAGCGCGGGGCAGGGGTCTTTCTTTAACTATGGCTACACCTTC
NA	TRBD2	TRBV5-1	TRBJ2-1	CASSSGLAGGHYNEQFF	TGCGCCAGCAGCTCGGGACTAGCGGGAGGCCACTACAATGAGCAGTTCTTC
once	TRBD2	TRBV4-1	TRBJ2-6	CASSRGTLAGAGANVLTF	TGCGCCAGCAGCCGGGGCACACTAGCGGGAGCTGGGGCCAACGTCCTGACTTTC
many	NA	TRBV28	TRBJ2-2	CASTSKNTGELFF	TGTGCCAGCACGAGCAAGAACACCGGGGAGCTGTTTTTT
NA	NA	TRBV19	TRBJ1-2	CASSTGQVQVGGYTF	TGTGCCAGTAGTACCGGACAAGTTCAAGTCGGTGGCTACACCTTC
few	NA	TRBV29-1	TRBJ1-2	CSATGTYVGYTF	TGCAGCGCTACCGGGACATACGTAGGCTACACCTTC
NA	NA	TRBV28	TRBJ1-2	CASSSYGYTF	TGTGCCAGCAGTAGCTATGGCTACACCTTC
NA	TRBD2	TRBV5-1	TRBJ2-1	CASSSGLAGELYNEQFF	TGCGCCAGCAGCTCCGGACTAGCGGGAGAACTCTACAATGAGCAGTTCTTC
NA	NA	TRBV3-1/TRBV3-2	TRBJ1-1	CASSQVNREYTEAFF	TGTGCCAGCAGCCAAGTAAACAGGGAGTACACTGAAGCTTTCTTT
NA	NA	TRBV19	TRBJ2-5	CASSIGQFQETQYF	TGTGCCAGTAGTATTGGACAGTTCCAAGAGACCCAGTACTTC
few	NA	TRBV18	TRBJ1-1	CASSPTLAQWNTEAFF	TGTGCCAGCTCACCTACTCTTGCCCAATGGAACACTGAAGCTTTCTTT
NA	NA	TRBV7-8	TRBJ1-4	CASSFAVGEKLFF	TGTGCCAGCAGCTTCGCGGTGGGGGAAAAACTGTTTTTT
NA	TRBD2	TRBV27	TRBJ2-1	CASTTGGGIYNEQFF	TGTGCCAGCACCACCGGGGGGGGAATTTACAATGAGCAGTTCTTC
NA	TRBD1	TRBV19	TRBJ1-4	CASTARGGQVTNEKLFF	TGTGCCAGTACGGCCAGGGGCGGACAGGTTACTAATGAAAAACTGTTTTTT
NA	NA	TRBV7-2	TRBJ2-3	CASSFTGGTDTQYF	TGTGCCAGCAGCTTTACGGGGGGCACAGATACGCAGTATTTT
NA	NA	TRBV5-4	TRBJ2-3	CASSLRSGGSTDTQYF	TGTGCCAGCAGCTTGCGATCGGGCGGAAGCACAGATACGCAGTATTTT
NA	NA	TRBV15	TRBJ1-2	CATSRSTVNYGYTF	TGTGCCACCAGCAGGTCCACAGTTAACTATGGCTACACCTTC
many	TRBD2	TRBV27	TRBJ2-1	CASSPGTSGGNEQFF	TGTGCCAGCAGTCCGGGGACTAGCGGGGGAAATGAGCAGTTCTTC
NA	TRBD2	TRBV6-5	TRBJ2-7	CASSLGTNRYEQYF	TGTGCCAGCAGTTTAGGGACTAATCGCTACGAGCAGTACTTC
NA	NA	TRBV9	TRBJ2-1	CASSVDTNYNEQFF	TGTGCCAGCAGCGTAGATACGAATTACAATGAGCAGTTCTTC
NA	NA	TRBV6-2/TRBV6-3	TRBJ1-2	CASSQGYVSGYTF	TGTGCCAGCAGTCAGGGCTACGTCTCTGGCTACACCTTC
NA	TRBD2	TRBV10-3	TRBJ2-3	CAISALKAGGGTDTQYF	TGTGCCATCAGTGCCCTTAAAGCGGGAGGAGGCACAGATACGCAGTATTTT
NA	NA	TRBV7-2	TRBJ2-5	CASSLVAGRQETQYF	TGTGCCAGCAGCTTAGTAGCAGGGAGGCAAGAGACCCAGTACTTC